The next 30 T cell receptor beta chains were all read from a single sample in a study of CD8 T cells in Susac syndrome (dated by TCRdb to about 2019). Receptor libraries were prepared by the immunoSEQ multiplex PCR assay. RNA was extracted using the RNeasy kit, and roughly 0.45 to 1 ug of the RNA was reverse transcribed with random hexamers. TCRdb passed the public sequencing reads through fastp at Q25 and MiXCR, retaining productive beta sequences. Each CDR3 protein appears once, grouped with its most common genes and DNA. The sample records 330,000 or so distinct CDR3 sequences, around 89% of which are singletons. Jointly, the top ten make up around 0.2% of the sample. The specimen was CD8+ T cells from PBMCs. Receptors originate from a human donor with multiple sclerosis.

The gene calls are TRBV12-3 or TRBV12-4 and TRBJ2-3; 9 bases map to TRBD1. Unmatched junction bases numbered 13, after V lost 5 bases and J lost 4 bases. The CDR3 covers 17 residues. CDR3 sequence (DNA): TGTGCCAGCAGTCCTTCGCCGGGACAGGGCTACTCAGATACGCAGTATTTT. It is translated as CASSPSPGQGYSDTQYF.

This chain links TRBV5-1 with TRBJ2-1, with D possibly matching TRBD2 (5 bases). The CDR3 loop spans 16 amino acids. Germline V lookup: CDR1 SGHRS, CDR2 YFSETQ. V lost 0 bases to trimming and J lost 0 bases, with 10 bases between them. For the CDR3, the DNA is TGCGCCAGCAGCTTGGAGACGGGGAGCTCCTACAATGAGCAGTTCTTC. Translating gives CASSLETGSSYNEQFF.

The chain has TRBV20-1 and TRBJ1-5, with unresolved D. The V end lost 5 bases, the J end lost 5 bases, and 19 bases lay between the germline ends. The CDR3 extends over 15 amino acids. Germline CDR1 and CDR2: DFQATT and SNEGSKA (reference sequence). CDR3 sequence: CSAPYWTGSDQPQHF. The CDR3 DNA reads as TGCAGTGCTCCTTATTGGACGGGGAGCGATCAGCCCCAGCATTTT.

Notes on this clonotype: Mismatch with germline at one junction end may stem from a read error. V gene TRBV9 combines with J gene TRBJ1-3; D might be TRBD1 (5 bases). Germline V gene lookup returns CDR1 SGDLS and CDR2 YYNGEE. The CDR3 consists of 12 residues. The CDR3 loop is CASSVPDSQTSF. The CDR3 DNA reads TGTGCCAGCAGCGTTCCCGACAGCCAGACATCTTTT.

The V and J genes are TRBV15 and TRBJ2-5; a possible D gene is TRBD1 (5 bases). The CDR3 sequence is 15 residues long. CDR1 and CDR2 (germline): LNHNV, YYDKDF (reference sequence). Trimming removed 0 bases from V and 2 bases from J, with 10 bases in between. CDR3: CATSRDKRGQETQYF. DNA for the CDR3: TGTGCCACCAGCAGAGATAAAAGGGGACAAGAGACCCAGTACTTC.

The chain has TRBV7-6 and TRBJ1-3; possible D gene TRBD1, 5 bases. The V gene lost 5 bases and the J gene lost 0 bases, with 11 bases spanning the gap. The CDR3 contains 15 residues. Looked up from germline, CDR1 is SGHVS and CDR2 is FNYEAQ. CDR3 nucleotides: TGTGCCAGCAGCCGGGACCTCAGCTCTGGAAACACCATATATTTT. Residues: CASSRDLSSGNTIYF.

J is TRBJ2-7 and V is TRBV18; 12 positions match TRBD1. Trimming at V came to 5 bases and at J to 6 bases, leaving 5 bases not matched to a gene. The CDR3 spans 14 residues. CDR1 is KGHSH, CDR2 LQKENI, per germline. The CDR3 protein is CASSYGTGGFEQYF. Here the CDR3 DNA reads TGTGCCAGCTCATACGGGACAGGGGGCTTCGAGCAGTACTTC. Drawing the rest from reference TRBV18 and TRBJ2-7, the complete variable domain is NAGVMQNPRHLVRRRGQEARLRCSPMKGHSHVYWYRQLPEEGLKFMVYLQKENIIDESGMPKERFSAEFPKEGPSILRIQQVVRGDSAAYFCASSYGTGGFEQYFGPGTRLTVT.

This sequence joins TRBV20-1 and TRBJ2-1, with 8 bases fitting TRBD2. The CDR3 has 18 residues. V shed 5 bases, J shed 3 bases, and the junction held 18 bases outside the gene matches. From germline, CDR1 is DFQATT and CDR2 SNEGSKA (reference sequence). CDR3 sequence reads: CSAPSVSFGGGDYNEQFF. The CDR3 DNA follows: TGCAGTGCTCCCAGTGTTTCATTCGGGGGGGGAGACTACAATGAGCAGTTCTTC.

In this sample, this clonotype turned up once. The chain links TRBV7-9 to TRBJ2-7; 7 bases are a match to TRBD1. CDR1 and CDR2 from the germline V gene are SEHNR and FQNEAQ (reference sequence). V lost 5 bases to trimming and J lost 3 bases; unmatched junction nucleotides: 19. The CDR3 extends over 18 amino acids. This CDR3 reads CASSASTGVFLGLYEQYF. The CDR3 DNA reads as TGTGCCAGCAGCGCCTCCACAGGGGTTTTTTTAGGACTCTACGAGCAGTACTTC.

The rearrangement joins TRBV12-3 or TRBV12-4 to TRBJ1-1; D is perhaps TRBD1 (5 bases). The CDR3 is made up of 13 amino acids. V lost 4 bases and J lost 5, with 11 bases in between. DNA for the CDR3: TGTGCCAGCAGTTGGCAGGGACTAACTGAAGCTTTCTTT. It codes for CASSWQGLTEAFF.

The V gene is TRBV28, the J gene TRBJ1-1; D is unresolved. Looked up from germline, CDR1 is MDHEN and CDR2 is SYDVKM. This CDR3 comprises 14 residues. Trimming removed 3 bases from V and 6 bases from J, with 14 bases in between. The CDR3 sequence is CASSFRGGLAEAFF. The CDR3 region has the DNA TGTGCCAGCAGTTTCCGGGGAGGATTGGCTGAAGCTTTCTTT.

CDR3 sequence reads: CASSHSPTGGYVGYTF. The CDR3 nucleotides read TGTGCCAGCAGCCACTCCCCGACAGGGGGGTATGTTGGCTACACCTTC. The chain uses TRBV3-1 and TRBJ1-2; TRBD1 aligns across 9 bases. J was trimmed by 7 bases and V by 3 bases; bases with no gene match: 12. This CDR3 is 16 amino acids long. Germline CDR1 and CDR2: LGHDT and YNNKEL (reference sequence).

V usage is TRBV9 and J usage is TRBJ2-1; perhaps TRBD1 as D (6 bases). The germline CDR1 and CDR2 sequences are SGDLS and YYNGEE. The V end was cut by 4 bases, the J end by 5 bases, with 16 bases between. CDR3 length: 15 residues. Here the CDR3 DNA reads TGTGCCAGCAGCAACTTAGGACAGAGAAACAATGAGCAGTTCTTC. Its translation is CASSNLGQRNNEQFF.

The chain is built from TRBV6-2 or TRBV6-3 and TRBJ1-3; D is unclear. Germline assignment: CDR1 MNHEY and CDR2 SVGEGT. CDR3 length: 13 amino acids. V was trimmed by 11 bases and J by 0 bases, leaving 11 bases between them. The CDR3 region is CAAVDFSGNTIYF. Here the CDR3 DNA reads TGTGCCGCCGTTGACTTCTCTGGAAACACCATATATTTT.

The table lists this clonotype with a count of one. The rearrangement uses TRBV6-2 or TRBV6-3 and TRBJ2-5; D is possibly TRBD2 (6 bases). V lost 3 bases, J lost 2 bases, and 13 bases lay in between. CDR1 and CDR2 (germline): MNHEY, SVGEGT. The CDR3 is made up of 15 amino acids. The CDR3 spells CASSYKRRGQETQYF. CDR3 nucleotides: TGTGCCAGCAGTTATAAGCGGAGGGGTCAAGAGACCCAGTACTTC.

The rearrangement links TRBV6-5 to TRBJ2-2; 8 positions match TRBD1. Germline V lookup: CDR1 MNHEY, CDR2 SVGAGI. V lost 0 bases and J lost 4; bases outside the gene matches: 4. This CDR3 is 16 amino acids long. The CDR3: CASSYSSGGATGELFF. CDR3 coding DNA: TGTGCCAGCAGTTACTCTTCAGGGGGCGCCACCGGGGAGCTGTTTTTT.

The V call is TRBV29-1, the J call TRBJ2-3; 10 nucleotides agree with TRBD2. V lost 5 bases, J lost 3 bases, and 11 bases stayed unmatched. Germline V gene lookup returns CDR1 SQVTM and CDR2 ANQGSEA. The CDR3 covers 16 residues. The CDR3, as DNA: TGCAGCGTTCTTAGGACTAGCGGACTTATGACAGATACGCAGTATTTT. Translation: CSVLRTSGLMTDTQYF.

The rearrangement uses TRBV27 and TRBJ2-7; D is possibly TRBD1 (5 bases). Per germline, CDR1 MNHEY and CDR2 SMNVEV (reference sequence). The CDR3 covers 13 residues. V was cut by 3 bases and J by 1 base, with 7 bases left in between. The CDR3 nucleotides read TGTGCCAGCAGTTTGACAGCGTCCTACGAGCAGTACTTC. It translates to CASSLTASYEQYF.

The V call is TRBV29-1, the J call TRBJ1-2; D is unresolved. CDR1 and CDR2 from the germline V gene are SQVTM and ANQGSEA. V gave up 2 bases and J gave up 6 bases, with 16 bases separating them. This CDR3 is built from 14 residues. The CDR3 is CSVEMPRQRNGYTF. The CDR3 bases are TGCAGCGTTGAAATGCCCAGGCAAAGAAATGGCTACACCTTC.

This sequence joins TRBV2 and TRBJ1-1; D is unclear. This CDR3 has 14 amino acids. Germline CDR1 and CDR2: SNHLY and FYNNEI. V shed 3 bases and J shed 1 base, with 9 bases lying between them. CDR3 nucleotide sequence: TGTGCCAGCAGTGATTGGAGCGGGAACACTGAAGCTTTCTTT. Translated, it gives CASSDWSGNTEAFF.

The chain is built from TRBV4-3 and TRBJ2-2; 12 positions agree with TRBD2. This CDR3 comprises 17 residues. Germline V gene lookup returns CDR1 LGHNA and CDR2 YSLEER. After removal of 1 base from V and 5 bases from J, the junction contained 5 bases not matched to a gene. CDR3 region: CASSQGLAGVWTGELFF. The CDR3 DNA is TGCGCCAGCAGCCAAGGACTAGCGGGAGTTTGGACCGGGGAGCTGTTTTTT.

J is TRBJ2-3 and V is TRBV25-1; D remains ambiguous. Trimming removed 2 bases at V and 0 bases at J, with 6 bases between. Looked up from germline, CDR1 is MGHDK and CDR2 is SYGVNS. The CDR3 runs 14 residues. This chain's CDR3 is CASSEGVSTDTQYF. In DNA form, the CDR3 reads TGTGCCAGCAGTGAAGGTGTAAGCACAGATACGCAGTATTTT.

The chain combines TRBV4-1 with TRBJ2-1, with D maybe TRBD2 (5 bases). Germline CDR1 is MGHRA and CDR2 is YSYEKL. Trimming removed 1 base at V and 6 bases at J, with 13 bases between. This CDR3 region has 15 residues. CDR3 residues: CASSQGGAPLNEQFF. As DNA, the CDR3 is TGCGCCAGCAGCCAAGGGGGAGCCCCTCTCAATGAGCAGTTCTTC.

The J gene is TRBJ2-7, the V gene TRBV11-1; TRBD1 agrees at 7 bases. Germline trimming cut 4 bases from V and 2 bases from J; bases unmatched to any gene: 23. This CDR3 has 20 amino acids. Looked up from germline, CDR1 is SGHAT and CDR2 is FQDESV (reference sequence). The CDR3 nucleotides are TGTGCCAGCAGCTCCCCGCTGCCGATCCGAGGGGGCTTATCGACCTACGAGCAGTACTTC. This sequence encodes CASSSPLPIRGGLSTYEQYF.

The V and J genes are TRBV7-2 and TRBJ2-6; D may be TRBD2 (6 bases). The CDR3 contains 18 residues. Trimming cost V 5 bases and J 1 base, with 18 bases left between them. Germline lookup yields CDR1 SGHTA and CDR2 FQGNSA. The CDR3 coding sequence is TGTGCCAGCAGCATAAGCCCCCTAGCGAATTCTGGGGCCAACGTCCTGACTTTC. Translation: CASSISPLANSGANVLTF.

This clonotype was detected only once. The chain combines TRBV14 with TRBJ2-7, with TRBD1 identical over 9 bases. After removal of 4 bases from V and 6 bases from J, the junction contained 10 bases not matched to a gene. This CDR3 is built from 15 residues. CDR1 is SGHDN and CDR2 is FVKESK in the germline V gene. CDR3 DNA: TGTGCCAGCAGCCCACACCGGGACAGGGAAGGCGAGCAGTACTTC. Translated: CASSPHRDREGEQYF.

This chain connects TRBV7-9 to TRBJ2-1; D is unresolved. Germline CDR1 reads SEHNR; CDR2 reads FQNEAQ (reference sequence). CDR3 length: 12 residues. The V end was cut by 1 base, the J end by 9 bases, with 7 bases between. CDR3 coding DNA: TGTGCCAGCAGCTTAGTAGTACGTGAGCAGTTCTTC. Its translation is CASSLVVREQFF.

The J gene is TRBJ2-3, the V gene TRBV19; the D is unclear. V was cut by 1 base and J by 0 bases, with 5 bases left in between. CDR3 length equals 14 residues. CDR1 and CDR2 (germline): LNHDA, SQIVND (reference sequence). CDR3 amino acids: CASSIVSSTDTQYF. The DNA of the CDR3 is TGTGCCAGTAGTATAGTCTCTAGCACAGATACGCAGTATTTT.

This clonotype occurred once. V is TRBV7-9 and J is TRBJ2-7, with 7 positions matching TRBD1. Germline V gene lookup returns CDR1 SEHNR and CDR2 FQNEAQ (reference sequence). The CDR3 has 19 residues. The V segment lost 5 bases and the J segment 2 bases; nucleotides outside the gene matches: 21. In DNA form, the CDR3 reads TGTGCCAGCAGCGGCCGCAGGACAGGCCCTTCGCGCTTCACCTACGAGCAGTACTTC. Amino acids: CASSGRRTGPSRFTYEQYF. The full variable domain, in which reference TRBV7-9 and TRBJ2-7 provide the parts outside the CDR3, is DTGVSQNPRHKITKRGQNVTFRCDPISEHNRLYWYRQTLGQGPEFLTYFQNEAQLEKSRLLSDRFSAERPKGSFSTLEIQRTEQGDSAMYLCASSGRRTGPSRFTYEQYFGPGTRLTVT.

This clonotype was seen a few times. This chain links TRBV23-1 with TRBJ2-7; TRBD1 or TRBD2 may be the D gene (5 bases each). TRBV23-1 is assigned to the ORF class and has an uncertain function. V lost 0 bases and J lost 3, with 12 bases in between. This CDR3 comprises 15 residues. This CDR3 reads CASSQSGPSYYEQYF. The CDR3 DNA reads as TGCGCCAGCAGTCAATCGGGACCGTCCTACTACGAGCAGTACTTC.